The present entry profiles one T cell receptor (beta chain) with its context. Its cognate antigen has yet to be identified. No clone much larger than this one lies a single base away; base qualities are absent. The sample comes from a study of T cells after yellow fever vaccination (dated by TCRdb to the late 2010s). Turning to the overall study: The SMART-Seq v4 Ultra Low Input RNA kit was used to prepare libraries from fractions with low cell numbers. To track T-cell clones before and after primary and booster YFV17D yellow fever vaccination, bulk TCR alpha and beta repertoires were sequenced longitudinally. Two healthy male donors made up the cohort, one aged 18 to 29 years and the other aged 30 to 40 years. Bulk PBMC replicates and cell subsets were isolated from blood drawn at multiple timepoints before and after both primary and secondary immunization.

The full study reports these points: A small share of clonotypes was detected in both CD4 and CD8 compartments, with the overlap likely arising from convergent recombination. Compared with the primary T-cell response, the secondary T-cell response was weaker but faster, peaking on day 5 rather than day 15. After the booster, most of the clones that had expanded following primary vaccination were detected again (roughly 96% of CD4 and more than 85% of CD8), which suggests that memory was broadly maintained. Only a couple of donors were included in the study, so the extent to which the findings can be generalized is limited. Computational filtering was required because FACS-sorted repertoires could contain abundant contaminating clonotypes from the bulk population.

In the germline V gene, CDR1 corresponds to LGHNA and CDR2 to YSLEER. The CDR3 runs 16 amino acids, cysteine and phenylalanine included. CDR3 DNA only is kept here, 48 bases in frame from base 1. Trimming takes 2 bases off V and 5 bases off J; junction bases not matched to a gene: 6. Synthesis of TCR cDNA relied on 5'RACE template switching, a step that introduced a universal primer site along with unique molecular identifiers. cDNA synthesis was primed from both the TCR alpha and TCR beta constant segments. Two PCR steps were used to amplify libraries, with sample barcodes and sequencing adapters being added in the second step. Sequencing of the libraries was done on either Illumina HiSeq 2500 (2x100 bp) or NovaSeq (2x150 bp). The published analysis was carried out like this. MIGEC handled demultiplexing of reads and collapsing into UMI consensus sequences, while MiXCR performed V(D)J alignment. Vaccine-responding clonotypes were identified with edgeR using replicate PBMC samples, with FDR below 0.01 and a log2 fold change above 5 up to day 15 being required. Each bulk clonotype received a CD4 or CD8 identity based on whether the sequenced CD4 or CD8 repertoire contained that clonotype at higher abundance. In-frame beta chains were kept once TCRdb had trimmed the public reads at Q25 with fastp and called clones with MiXCR. Entries that share a CDR3 protein sequence are merged under the most common genes and DNA. The V and J calls shown here were made by TCRdb, not taken from the authors' results. The sample contains about 300,000 distinct CDR3 sequences, around 6.8% of them found a single time. The biggest ten clones account for roughly 19% of the sample.

In light of the paper, this sample's treatment or condition label describes: live attenuated yellow fever vaccine strain. At each blood-draw timepoint, two biological replicates of bulk PBMCs were obtained. A standard Ficoll-Paque protocol was used to isolate PBMCs from peripheral blood. TriZol was used to extract RNA from bulk PBMCs, CD4 and CD8 fractions, and dextramer-positive and dextramer-negative fractions. The sample in question was PBMCs, obtained 35 to 50 days after the first yellow fever vaccination. This sequence originates from a man aged 18 to 30 who received the YFV17D yellow fever vaccine. Recombination connected TRBV4-3 to TRBJ2-5; the central 12 bases match TRBD2. The nucleotide sequence is TGCGCCAGCAGCCAACTAGCGGGGGGGCCGGGGGAGACCCAGTACTTC. Its translation reads: CASSQLAGGPGETQYF.